The next 31 T cell receptor beta chains were all read from a single sample in a study of blood T cell repertoires in COVID-19. Sequencing used immunoSEQ multiplex PCR; TCRdb keeps in-frame clones, though not all of them. The sample contains about 260,000 clones, around 84% of which appear only once. Sample: peripheral blood. The receptors come from a woman aged 60-75 years with COVID-19, enrolled during active disease.

This clone appeared a few times. The chain uses TRBV4-1 and TRBJ1-4; D ambiguous. V shed 4 bases and J shed 5 bases, with 8 bases lying between them. Germline CDR1 is MGHRA and CDR2 is YSYEKL. There are 13 residues in the CDR3. The CDR3 loop reads CASSLGPNEKLFF. In DNA form, the CDR3 reads TGCGCCAGCAGCCTGGGCCCCAATGAAAAACTGTTTTTT.

The chain is built from TRBV19 and TRBJ2-3; 7 bases fit TRBD2. This CDR3 has 15 residues. CDR1 is LNHDA, CDR2 SQIVND, per germline (reference sequence). V shed 2 bases and J 6 bases; nucleotides not matched to a gene: 8. The CDR3 DNA follows: TGTGCCAGTAGTATAAAGGCTAGCGGAGGGGATACGCAGTATTTT. This sequence encodes CASSIKASGGDTQYF.

V and J are TRBV21-1 and TRBJ2-1; the table gives TRBD2 as D, unverified against the DNA. TRBV21-1 is a pseudogene. The CDR3 extends over 20 amino acids. Written as DNA, the CDR3 is TGTGCCAGCAGCACCCGCGGGGGGACTAGCGGGAGGAAATGGAACAATGAGCAGTTCTTC. It specifies CASSTRGGTSGRKWNNEQFF.

The chain has TRBV3-1 (or the pseudogene TRBV3-2) and TRBJ2-5; TRBD2 matches 14 bases. V lost 1 base and J lost 6; bases outside the gene matches: 4. Germline V gene sequence: CDR1 LGHDT, CDR2 YNNKEL (reference sequence). The CDR3 extends over 16 amino acids. The CDR3 is CASSQAGTSGSQTQYF. The CDR3 bases are TGTGCCAGCAGCCAAGCGGGGACTAGCGGGAGTCAGACCCAGTACTTC.

The chain links TRBV7-2 to TRBJ1-5; D gene uncertain. Trimming took off 1 base at V and 1 base at J, with 8 bases between the two ends. CDR1 and CDR2 from the germline V gene are SGHTA and FQGNSA. CDR3 length: 15 residues. Written as DNA, the CDR3 is TGTGCCAGCAGCTTAGGTTATCGGAGCAATCAGCCCCAGCATTTT. It yields the protein CASSLGYRSNQPQHF.

The chain employs TRBV30 and TRBJ1-1, with TRBD1 identical over 7 bases. The length of the CDR3 is 14 residues. V lost 2 bases and J lost 1; bases outside the gene matches: 4. Germline V gene sequence: CDR1 GTSNPN, CDR2 SVGIG (reference sequence). CDR3 loop: CAWSFQGGNTEAFF. CDR3 nucleotides: TGTGCCTGGAGTTTCCAGGGGGGGAACACTGAAGCTTTCTTT. Full variable domain (rest looked up from reference TRBV30 and TRBJ1-1): SQTIHQWPATLVQPVGSPLSLECTVEGTSNPNLYWYRQAAGRGLQLLFYSVGIGQISSEVPQNLSASRPQDRQFILSSKKLLLSDSGFYLCAWSFQGGNTEAFFGQGTRLTVV.

The chain carries TRBV18 and TRBJ1-1; D gene ambiguous. From germline, CDR1 is KGHSH and CDR2 LQKENI. V was pared by 3 bases and J by 5 bases, with 19 bases between. This CDR3 contains 16 residues. The CDR3 DNA is TGTGCCAGCTCACCGCTTACATCTCACGCGGGGACTGAAGCTTTCTTT. It is translated as CASSPLTSHAGTEAFF.

This chain connects TRBV4-1 to TRBJ1-2; D uncertain. CDR3 size: 13 residues. The germline CDR1 and CDR2 sequences are MGHRA and YSYEKL. In DNA, the CDR3 is TGCGCAAGTGCCGAGACTCGGAACTATGGCTACACCTTC. Translated: CASAETRNYGYTF.

The gene calls are TRBV7-8 and TRBJ1-3, with TRBD1 as a possible D gene (5 bases). The CDR3 is 15 amino acids. V was trimmed by 3 bases and J by 1 base, leaving 10 bases between them. Germline V gives CDR1 SGHVS, CDR2 FQNEAQ. Here the CDR3 reads CASSLAGTSGNTIYF. For the CDR3, the DNA is TGTGCCAGCAGCTTGGCAGGGACTTCTGGAAACACCATATATTTT. The complete variable domain, with remaining parts taken from reference TRBV7-8 and TRBJ1-3, reads GAGVSQSPRYKVAKRGQDVALRCDPISGHVSLFWYQQALGQGPEFLTYFQNEAQLDKSGLPSDRFFAERPEGSVSTLKIQRTQQEDSAVYLCASSLAGTSGNTIYFGEGSWLTVV.

The rearrangement links TRBV6-6 to TRBJ2-3; 13 nucleotides align to TRBD2. V lost 5 bases to trimming and J lost 0 bases; unmatched junction nucleotides: 11. This CDR3 is built from 19 residues. Germline V gene data show CDR1 as MNHNY and CDR2 as SVGAGI (reference sequence). The CDR3 region has the DNA TGTGCCAGCAGTCATCCCGGACTAGCGGGAGCGAGAAGCACAGATACGCAGTATTTT. Residues: CASSHPGLAGARSTDTQYF.

The V call is TRBV7-3, the J call TRBJ2-1; 14 nucleotides align to TRBD2. CDR3 length: 17 residues. CDR1 and CDR2 from the germline V gene are SGHTA and FQGTGA. J gave up 0 bases and V 5 bases, and 3 bases lay outside the gene matches. The CDR3 region is CASSVGLAGGSYNEQFF. In DNA, the CDR3 is TGTGCCAGCAGCGTCGGACTAGCGGGAGGCTCCTACAATGAGCAGTTCTTC.

The chain combines TRBV7-8 with TRBJ1-2, with 7 bases that match TRBD1. Trimming cost V 8 bases and J 2 bases; bases outside gene matches: 5. The CDR3 sequence is 13 residues long. Per the germline V gene, CDR1 is SGHVS and CDR2 is FQNEAQ. The CDR3 sequence: CASSRGRNYGYTF. CDR3 in DNA: TGTGCCAGCTCAAGGGGGCGGAACTATGGCTACACCTTC.

V usage is TRBV19 and J usage is TRBJ1-5; no firm D call. V was trimmed by 5 bases and J by 3 bases, leaving 14 bases between them. From germline, CDR1 is LNHDA and CDR2 SQIVND (reference sequence). This CDR3 spans 15 amino acids. This CDR3 reads CASSQAFDNNQPQHF. CDR3 DNA: TGTGCCAGTAGTCAGGCGTTTGATAACAATCAGCCCCAGCATTTT.

The chain links TRBV27 to TRBJ1-4, with D possibly being TRBD1 (5 bases). V was clipped by 6 bases and J by 5 bases, with 16 bases between them. CDR1 MNHEY and CDR2 SMNVEV come from the germline V gene (reference sequence). This CDR3 is 15 amino acids long. CDR3 sequence: CASSRRGTENEKLFF. CDR3 nucleotide sequence: TGTGCCAGCAGCCGTCGGGGGACGGAGAATGAAAAACTGTTTTTT. The whole variable domain, remainder taken from reference TRBV27 and TRBJ1-4, is EAQVTQNPRYLITVTGKKLTVTCSQNMNHEYMSWYRQDPGLGLRQIYYSMNVEVTDKGDVPEGYKVSRKEKRNFPLILESPSPNQTSLYFCASSRRGTENEKLFFGSGTQLSVL.

The chain links TRBV18 to TRBJ1-4, with 7 bases fitting TRBD1. The CDR3 runs 15 residues. CDR1 KGHSH and CDR2 LQKENI come from the germline V gene. V was clipped by 1 base and J by 4 bases; unmatched bases: 3. The DNA for the CDR3 is TGTGCCAGCTCACCACTGGGACAGAGTAATGAAAAACTGTTTTTT. Translation gives CASSPLGQSNEKLFF.

This chain connects TRBV1 to TRBJ2-7; TRBD2 is taken as the D call from the table, unchecked against the DNA. TRBV1 is a listed pseudogene. The CDR3 spans 15 residues. CDR3 residues: CTSSRVAGGRYEQYF. CDR3 DNA: TGCACCAGCAGCCGAGTAGCGGGAGGACGATACGAGCAGTACTTC.

The gene calls are TRBV3-1 (or the pseudogene TRBV3-2) and TRBJ2-1; 8 nucleotides line up with TRBD2. The germline gives CDR1 LGHDT, CDR2 YNNKEL (reference sequence). V was pared by 0 bases and J by 16 bases, with 11 bases of the junction left unmatched. The length of the CDR3 is 14 residues. The CDR3, as DNA: TGTGCCAGCAGCCAAGATGCCGGGGGACTAGTCTATTTCTTC. It encodes CASSQDAGGLVYFF.

The rearrangement uses TRBV4-1 and TRBJ1-5, with D maybe TRBD1 (5 bases). CDR3 length: 17 amino acids. Germline CDR1 is MGHRA and CDR2 is YSYEKL. V gave up 1 base and J gave up 8 bases, with 21 bases separating them. CDR3 nucleotides: TGCGCCAGCAGCCAAGGATGGGGGGAGAGGACATCCGAGCCCCAGCATTTT. It is translated as CASSQGWGERTSEPQHF.

The chain joins TRBV5-1 to TRBJ2-7; 14 bases are a match to TRBD2. CDR1 is SGHRS, CDR2 YFSETQ, per germline. The CDR3 has 16 amino acids. V was clipped by 2 bases and J by 6 bases; unmatched bases: 7. CDR3 sequence: CASSLGGLAGEREQYF. CDR3 sequence (DNA): TGCGCCAGCAGCTTAGGGGGACTAGCGGGGGAACGCGAGCAGTACTTC.

This chain links TRBV3-1 (or the pseudogene TRBV3-2) with TRBJ2-5, with TRBD1 matching 8 bases. Unmatched junction bases numbered 8, after V lost 5 bases and J lost 3 bases. CDR3 size: 15 residues. Germline V gives CDR1 LGHDT, CDR2 YNNKEL (reference sequence). The CDR3 DNA sequence: TGTGCCAGCAGCAAAAGGACAGGGCGAAAAGAGACCCAGTACTTC. Amino acid sequence: CASSKRTGRKETQYF.

The table lists this clone with a few counts. The gene calls are TRBV7-9 and TRBJ2-7, with TRBD1 as a possible D gene (5 bases). Trimming took 5 bases from V and 0 from J, leaving 11 bases between them. CDR1 and CDR2 (germline): SEHNR, FQNEAQ (reference sequence). The CDR3 consists of 14 residues. CDR3 in DNA: TGTGCCAGCAGCCCGCAGGGTAGCTCCTACGAGCAGTACTTC. It specifies CASSPQGSSYEQYF.

The table lists this clone with a count of one. V and J are TRBV5-8 and TRBJ2-2; 10 bases are a match to TRBD2. The germline V gene encodes CDR1 SGHTS and CDR2 YDEGEE. The CDR3 contains 15 residues. The J segment lost 6 bases and the V segment lost 2 bases, leaving 4 bases of the junction unmatched. CDR3 sequence: CASSFSGRAAGELFF. The CDR3 DNA is TGTGCCAGCAGCTTCAGCGGGAGGGCCGCCGGGGAGCTGTTTTTT.

Only one count was recorded for this clone. J is TRBJ2-2 and V is TRBV5-1; 8 bases fit TRBD2. Looked up from germline, CDR1 is SGHRS and CDR2 is YFSETQ. This CDR3 has 15 amino acids. V lost 3 bases, J lost 0 bases, and 1 base stayed unmatched. In DNA, the CDR3 is TGCGCCAGCAGCTGGACTAGCACGAACACCGGGGAGCTGTTTTTT. Its protein is CASSWTSTNTGELFF.

This clone is a singleton in its sample. The rearrangement links TRBV20-1 to TRBJ2-3; weak D call: TRBD2 (6 bases). Germline CDR1 reads DFQATT; CDR2 reads SNEGSKA (reference sequence). The CDR3 loop spans 11 amino acids. DNA for the CDR3: TGCGGAGGGGAACACACAGATACGCAGTATTTT. As protein: CGGEHTDTQYF.

The rearrangement uses TRBV5-4 and TRBJ2-3; 9 nucleotides line up with TRBD2. The CDR3 totals 16 residues. Germline CDR1 SGHNT, CDR2 YYREEE (reference sequence). V gave up 0 bases and J gave up 5 bases; unmatched junction bases: 7. CDR3 coding DNA: TGTGCCAGCAGCTTGGCCGGCGGGAGGGCTGTAGATACGCAGTATTTT. Protein sequence: CASSLAGGRAVDTQYF.

The genes are TRBV14 and TRBJ2-7; TRBD1 matches 9 bases. The trim removed 4 bases at V and 1 base at J, leaving 8 bases unmatched. CDR3 size: 16 residues. Germline values: CDR1 SGHDN, CDR2 FVKESK. The CDR3 loop reads CASSRGGGTGSYEQYF. The CDR3 region has the DNA TGTGCCAGCAGCCGAGGGGGCGGGACAGGGTCCTACGAGCAGTACTTC. The entire variable domain, with the rest obtained from reference TRBV14 and TRBJ2-7, is as follows: EAGVTQFPSHSVIEKGQTVTLRCDPISGHDNLYWYRRVMGKEIKFLLHFVKESKQDESGMPNNRFLAERTGGTYSTLKVQPAELEDSGVYFCASSRGGGTGSYEQYFGPGTRLTVT.

This chain uses TRBV5-4 with TRBJ2-7; 10 bases agree with TRBD2. V lost 0 bases to trimming and J lost 7 bases; unmatched junction nucleotides: 7. The CDR3 totals 15 residues. Germline V gives CDR1 SGHNT, CDR2 YYREEE (reference sequence). The CDR3 DNA reads as TGTGCCAGCAGCTTGGCTAGCGGGAGAGCGAGGGAGCAGTACTTC. Translating gives CASSLASGRAREQYF.

This chain joins TRBV14 and TRBJ2-3, with D possibly being TRBD2 (6 bases). In germline, CDR1 is SGHDN, CDR2 FVKESK. V lost 1 base, J lost 2 bases, and 7 bases lay in between. This CDR3 spans 14 amino acids. The DNA for the CDR3 is TGTGCCAGCAGCCAAGGGGACTCCACAGATACGCAGTATTTT. Translated, it gives CASSQGDSTDTQYF. The full variable domain, completed using reference TRBV14 and TRBJ2-3, is EAGVTQFPSHSVIEKGQTVTLRCDPISGHDNLYWYRRVMGKEIKFLLHFVKESKQDESGMPNNRFLAERTGGTYSTLKVQPAELEDSGVYFCASSQGDSTDTQYFGPGTRLTVL.

The V call is TRBV24-1, the J call TRBJ1-1, with 7 positions matching TRBD1. Germline V CDR1 and CDR2: KGHDR, SFDVKD. Trimming removed 11 bases from V and 10 bases from J; junction bases left unmatched: 12. The CDR3 is 12 amino acids. The CDR3 DNA follows: TGTGCCAAAAAAAGGACAGGCCATGGAGCTTTCTTT. Protein sequence: CAKKRTGHGAFF.

This chain connects TRBV5-1 to TRBJ2-5; D unresolved. CDR1 is SGHRS and CDR2 is YFSETQ in the germline V gene. V was clipped by 0 bases and J by 5 bases, with 11 bases between them. This CDR3 has 14 amino acids. In DNA form, the CDR3 reads TGCGCCAGCAGCTTGGGGTCGGGTTTGGAGACCCAGTACTTC. Its translation: CASSLGSGLETQYF.

V is TRBV7-6 and J is TRBJ2-7; the D is unclear. CDR1 SGHVS and CDR2 FNYEAQ come from the germline V gene. The CDR3 spans 13 residues. V was clipped by 2 bases and J by 3 bases, with 8 bases between them. CDR3 bases: TGTGCCAGCAGCTTAAGACGGAGCTACGAGCAGTACTTC. Amino acid sequence: CASSLRRSYEQYF.